One and the same sample provided the 3 T cell receptor beta chains below, sequenced in a study of cytomegalovirus exposure and HLA in healthy donors (dated by TCRdb to 2017 to 2019). Receptor amplification or capture employed the immunoSEQ multiplex PCR assay. For the multiplex PCR, a mixture combining 60 forward primers for TCR Vbeta segments and 13 reverse primers for TCR Jbeta segments was used. Sourced from immuneACCESS, this table was stored by TCRdb with only in-frame sequences that have V and J called. A share of the clones is absent; for the studies checked, an unresolved V gene accounts for under half, and the remainder has no known explanation. Across this sample there are roughly 160,000 clones, with about 82% seen only once. The ten largest account for 1% of the sample. Material for sequencing was PBMCs. All receptors derive from a woman between 45 and 65 years old in good health and CMV-seropositive.

The chain has TRBV4-2 and TRBJ2-7; no clear D. Looked up from germline, CDR1 is LGHNA and CDR2 is YNFKEQ. The CDR3 loop spans 15 amino acids. With 1 base removed from V and 0 bases from J, the gap between germline ends came to 10 bases. The CDR3 protein is CASSQAESSSYEQYF. CDR3 bases: TGTGCCAGCAGCCAAGCGGAGTCGTCCTCCTACGAGCAGTACTTC.

The chain carries TRBV2 and TRBJ2-1; TRBD2 agrees at 10 bases. The germline gives CDR1 SNHLY, CDR2 FYNNEI. The V gene end was trimmed by 5 bases and the J gene end by 8 bases; junction bases not matched to a gene: 6. This CDR3 is built from 14 residues. Here the CDR3 DNA reads TGTGCCAGCAGTATAACTAGCGGGGTCGATGAGCAGTTCTTC. Protein: CASSITSGVDEQFF.

This chain joins TRBV5-6 and TRBJ1-1; maybe TRBD1 (6 bases). The CDR3 length is 18 residues. Per germline, CDR1 SGHDT and CDR2 YYEEEE. The V end was cut by 4 bases, the J end by 0 bases, with 22 bases between. CDR3 region: CASSAGLGGGRMNTEAFF. In nucleotides, the CDR3 is TGTGCCAGCAGCGCCGGGCTAGGGGGGGGACGCATGAACACTGAAGCTTTCTTT.